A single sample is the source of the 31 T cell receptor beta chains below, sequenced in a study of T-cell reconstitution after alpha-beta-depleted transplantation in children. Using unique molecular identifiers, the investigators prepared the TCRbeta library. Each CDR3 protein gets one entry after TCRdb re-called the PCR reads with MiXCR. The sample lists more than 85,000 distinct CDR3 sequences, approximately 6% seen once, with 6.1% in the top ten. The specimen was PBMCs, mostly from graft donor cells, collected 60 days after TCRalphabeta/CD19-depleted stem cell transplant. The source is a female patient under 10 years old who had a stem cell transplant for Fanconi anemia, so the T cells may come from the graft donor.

The CDR3 nucleotides are TGTGCCAGCTCCGGGGGGAACTACAATGAGCAGTTCTTC. This gives the protein CASSGGNYNEQFF. The chain combines TRBV18 with TRBJ2-1; 7 positions agree with TRBD2. Germline CDR1 is KGHSH and CDR2 is LQKENI. V dropped 6 bases and J dropped 3; count of bases not matched to a gene: 2. There are 13 residues in the CDR3. The full variable domain, its missing parts supplied by reference TRBV18 and TRBJ2-1, is NAGVMQNPRHLVRRRGQEARLRCSPMKGHSHVYWYRQLPEEGLKFMVYLQKENIIDESGMPKERFSAEFPKEGPSILRIQQVVRGDSAAYFCASSGGNYNEQFFGPGTRLTVL.

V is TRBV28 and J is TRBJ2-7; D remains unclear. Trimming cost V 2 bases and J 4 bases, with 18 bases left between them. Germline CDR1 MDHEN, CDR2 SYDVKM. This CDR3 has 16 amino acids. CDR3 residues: CASSLISIRSRYEQYF. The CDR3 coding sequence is TGTGCCAGCAGTTTAATCTCTATAAGGTCGAGGTACGAGCAGTACTTC.

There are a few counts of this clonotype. CDR3 in amino acids: CASSQGVFTAGAYEQYF. The CDR3 nucleotides are TGTGCCAGCAGCCAAGGGGTTTTCACGGCGGGGGCCTACGAGCAGTACTTC. This chain links TRBV4-2 with TRBJ2-7, with 7 bases aligning to TRBD2. There are 17 residues in the CDR3. Germline trimming cut 1 base from V and 2 bases from J; bases unmatched to any gene: 11. The germline gives CDR1 LGHNA, CDR2 YNFKEQ.

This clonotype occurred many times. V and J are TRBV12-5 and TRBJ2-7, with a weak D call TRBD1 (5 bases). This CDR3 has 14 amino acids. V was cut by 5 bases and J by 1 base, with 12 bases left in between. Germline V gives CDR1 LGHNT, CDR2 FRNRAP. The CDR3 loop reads CASGRMTVSYEQYF. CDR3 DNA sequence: TGTGCTAGTGGTCGGATGACAGTTTCCTACGAGCAGTACTTC.

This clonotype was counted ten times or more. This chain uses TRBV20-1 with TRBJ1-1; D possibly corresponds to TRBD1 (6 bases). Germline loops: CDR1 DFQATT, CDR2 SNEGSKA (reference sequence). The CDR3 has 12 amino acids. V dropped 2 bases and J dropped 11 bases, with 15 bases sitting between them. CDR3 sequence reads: CSARTGTKRAFF. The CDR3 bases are TGCAGTGCTAGAACCGGGACAAAGAGGGCTTTCTTT.

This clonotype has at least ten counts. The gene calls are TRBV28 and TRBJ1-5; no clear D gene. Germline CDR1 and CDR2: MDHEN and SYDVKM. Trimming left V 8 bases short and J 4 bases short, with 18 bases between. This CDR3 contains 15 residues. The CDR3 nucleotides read TGTGCCAGCTATCACGTTTATCGCCCGAATCAGCCCCAGCATTTT. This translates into CASYHVYRPNQPQHF.

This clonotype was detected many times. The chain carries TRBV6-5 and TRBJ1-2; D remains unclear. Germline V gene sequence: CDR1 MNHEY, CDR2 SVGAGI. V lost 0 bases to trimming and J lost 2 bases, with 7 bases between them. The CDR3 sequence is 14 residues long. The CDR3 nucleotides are TGTGCCAGCAGTTACTCCGGGGTAAACTATGGCTACACCTTC. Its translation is CASSYSGVNYGYTF.

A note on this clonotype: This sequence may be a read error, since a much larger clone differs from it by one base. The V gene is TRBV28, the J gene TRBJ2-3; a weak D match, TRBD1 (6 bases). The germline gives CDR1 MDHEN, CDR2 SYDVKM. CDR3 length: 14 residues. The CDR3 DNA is TGTGCCATCAGTTTGGACAGTTTTATAGATACGCAGTATTTT. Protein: CAISLDSFIDTQYF.

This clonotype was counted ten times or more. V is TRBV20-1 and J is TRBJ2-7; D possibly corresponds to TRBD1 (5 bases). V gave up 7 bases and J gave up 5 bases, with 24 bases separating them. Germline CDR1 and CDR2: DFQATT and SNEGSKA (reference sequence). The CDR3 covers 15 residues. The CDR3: CSVQGVRTSGNEQYF. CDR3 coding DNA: TGCAGTGTTCAGGGTGTGCGGACATCCGGAAACGAGCAGTACTTC.

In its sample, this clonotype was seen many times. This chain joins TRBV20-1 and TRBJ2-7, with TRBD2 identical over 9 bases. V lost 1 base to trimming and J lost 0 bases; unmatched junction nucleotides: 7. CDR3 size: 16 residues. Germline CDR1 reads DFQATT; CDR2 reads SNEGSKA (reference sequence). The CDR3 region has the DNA TGCAGTGCTAGAGCGGGCGGGGGGGTATCCTCCTACGAGCAGTACTTC. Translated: CSARAGGGVSSYEQYF.

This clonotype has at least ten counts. The CDR3 DNA is TGTGCCAGTTGGAGGGGAGGGGAGCAGTTCTTC. Its translation: CASWRGGEQFF. The J gene is TRBJ2-1, the V gene TRBV2, with 7 bases aligning to TRBD2. Germline assignment: CDR1 SNHLY and CDR2 FYNNEI. This CDR3 spans 11 amino acids. J lost 10 bases, V lost 9 bases, and 6 bases had no gene match.

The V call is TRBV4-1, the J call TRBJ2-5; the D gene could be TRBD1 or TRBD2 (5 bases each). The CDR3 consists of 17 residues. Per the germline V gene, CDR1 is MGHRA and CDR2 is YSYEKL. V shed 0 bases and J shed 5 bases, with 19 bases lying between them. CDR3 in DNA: TGCGCCAGCAGCCAAGATACCACGGACAAACTAGGGGAGACCCAGTACTTC. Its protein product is CASSQDTTDKLGETQYF.

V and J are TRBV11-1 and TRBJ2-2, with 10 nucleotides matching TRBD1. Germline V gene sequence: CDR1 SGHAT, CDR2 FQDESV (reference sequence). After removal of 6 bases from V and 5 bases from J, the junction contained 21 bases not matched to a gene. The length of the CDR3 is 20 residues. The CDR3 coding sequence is TGTGCCAGCAGAAGCCGGGACAGGGGTTTCCCGCGGGAGTCGACCGGGGAGCTGTTTTTT. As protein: CASRSRDRGFPRESTGELFF.

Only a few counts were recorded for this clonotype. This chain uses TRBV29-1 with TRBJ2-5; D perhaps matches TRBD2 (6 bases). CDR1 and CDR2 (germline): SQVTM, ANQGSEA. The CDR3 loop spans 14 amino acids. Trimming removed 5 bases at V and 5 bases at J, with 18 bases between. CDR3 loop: CSVMTHGGRETQYF. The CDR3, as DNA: TGCAGCGTTATGACCCATGGGGGGAGGGAGACCCAGTACTTC. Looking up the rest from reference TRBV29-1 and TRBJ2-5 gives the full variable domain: SAVISQKPSRDICQRGTSLTIQCQVDSQVTMMFWYRQQPGQSLTLIATANQGSEATYESGFVIDKFPISRPNLTFSTLTVSNMSPEDSSIYLCSVMTHGGRETQYFGPGTRLLVL.

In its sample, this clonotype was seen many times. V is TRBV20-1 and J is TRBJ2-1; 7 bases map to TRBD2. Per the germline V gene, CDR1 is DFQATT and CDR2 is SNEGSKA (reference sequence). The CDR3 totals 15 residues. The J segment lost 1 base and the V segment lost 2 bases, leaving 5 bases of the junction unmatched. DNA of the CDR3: TGCAGTGCTAGAAGTTTTAGCGGGTCCTACAATGAGCAGTTCTTC. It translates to CSARSFSGSYNEQFF.

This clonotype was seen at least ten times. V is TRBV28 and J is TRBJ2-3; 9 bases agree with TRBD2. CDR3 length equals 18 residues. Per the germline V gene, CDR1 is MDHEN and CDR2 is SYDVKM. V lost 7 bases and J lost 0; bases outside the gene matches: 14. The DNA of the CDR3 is TGTGCCAGCAAGGTCAAGGTAGCGGGAGCTACTAGCACAGATACGCAGTATTTT. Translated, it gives CASKVKVAGATSTDTQYF.

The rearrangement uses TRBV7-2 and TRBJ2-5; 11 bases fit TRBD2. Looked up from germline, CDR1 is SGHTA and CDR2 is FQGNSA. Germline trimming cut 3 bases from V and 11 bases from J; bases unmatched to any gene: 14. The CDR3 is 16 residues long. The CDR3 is CASSFRPRLAGPHQYF. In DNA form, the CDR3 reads TGTGCCAGCAGCTTCCGCCCGAGACTAGCGGGGCCTCATCAGTACTTC.

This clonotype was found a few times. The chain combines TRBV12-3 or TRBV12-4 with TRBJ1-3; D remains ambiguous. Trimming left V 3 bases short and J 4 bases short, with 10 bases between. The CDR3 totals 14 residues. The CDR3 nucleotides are TGTGCCAGCAGTTTTGGGTTGGCGGGAAACACCATATATTTT. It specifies CASSFGLAGNTIYF.

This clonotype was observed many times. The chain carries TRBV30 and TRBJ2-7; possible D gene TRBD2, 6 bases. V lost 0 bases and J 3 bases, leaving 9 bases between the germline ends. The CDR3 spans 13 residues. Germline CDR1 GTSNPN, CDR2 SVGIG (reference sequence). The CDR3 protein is CAWSVSGYYEQYF. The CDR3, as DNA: TGTGCCTGGAGTGTCAGCGGGTACTACGAGCAGTACTTC. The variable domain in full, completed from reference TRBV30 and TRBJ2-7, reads SQTIHQWPATLVQPVGSPLSLECTVEGTSNPNLYWYRQAAGRGLQLLFYSVGIGQISSEVPQNLSASRPQDRQFILSSKKLLLSDSGFYLCAWSVSGYYEQYFGPGTRLTVT.

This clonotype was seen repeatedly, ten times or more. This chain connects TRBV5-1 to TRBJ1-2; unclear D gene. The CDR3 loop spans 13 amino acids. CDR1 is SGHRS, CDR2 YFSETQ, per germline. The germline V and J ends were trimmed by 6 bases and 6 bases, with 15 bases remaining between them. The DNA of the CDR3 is TGCGCCAGCAAGACTGTACTCGAAGATGGCTACACCTTC. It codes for CASKTVLEDGYTF.

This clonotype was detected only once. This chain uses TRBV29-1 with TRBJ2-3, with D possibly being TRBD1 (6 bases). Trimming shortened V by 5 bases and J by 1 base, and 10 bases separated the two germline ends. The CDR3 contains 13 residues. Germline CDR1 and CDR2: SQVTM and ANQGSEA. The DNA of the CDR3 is TGCAGCGTTTGGGCAGGGGGCACAGATACGCAGTATTTT. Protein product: CSVWAGGTDTQYF.

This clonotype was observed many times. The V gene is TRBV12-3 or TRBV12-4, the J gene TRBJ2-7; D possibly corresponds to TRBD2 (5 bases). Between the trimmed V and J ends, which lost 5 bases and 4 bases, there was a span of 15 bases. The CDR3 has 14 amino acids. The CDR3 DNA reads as TGTGCCAGCAGTAGGGTTCTCCGGGGATACGAGCAGTACTTC. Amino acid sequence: CASSRVLRGYEQYF.

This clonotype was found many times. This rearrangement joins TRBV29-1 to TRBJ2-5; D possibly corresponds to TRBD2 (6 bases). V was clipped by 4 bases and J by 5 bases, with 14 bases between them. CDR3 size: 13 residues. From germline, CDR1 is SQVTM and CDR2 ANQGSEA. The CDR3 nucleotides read TGCAGCGTTGGTTTTGGGCGGGGTGAGACCCAGTACTTC. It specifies CSVGFGRGETQYF.

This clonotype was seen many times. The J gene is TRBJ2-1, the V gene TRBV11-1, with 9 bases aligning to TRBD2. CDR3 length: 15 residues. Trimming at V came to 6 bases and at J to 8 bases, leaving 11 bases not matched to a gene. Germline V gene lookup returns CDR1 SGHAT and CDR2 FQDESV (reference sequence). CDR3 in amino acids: CASRTREGPAHEQFF. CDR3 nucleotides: TGTGCCAGCAGGACGCGGGAGGGCCCGGCACATGAGCAGTTCTTC.

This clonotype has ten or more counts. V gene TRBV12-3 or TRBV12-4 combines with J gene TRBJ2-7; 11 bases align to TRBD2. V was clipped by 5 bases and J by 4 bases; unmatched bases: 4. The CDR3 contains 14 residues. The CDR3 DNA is TGTGCCAGCAGTCTTAGCGGGGGGGCTTACGAGCAGTACTTC. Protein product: CASSLSGGAYEQYF.

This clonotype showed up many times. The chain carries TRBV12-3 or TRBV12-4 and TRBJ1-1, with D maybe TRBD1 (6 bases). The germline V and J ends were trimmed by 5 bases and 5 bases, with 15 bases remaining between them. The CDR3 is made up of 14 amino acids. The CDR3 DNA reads TGTGCCAGCAGTATCACGGGACATTGGACTGAAGCTTTCTTT. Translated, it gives CASSITGHWTEAFF.

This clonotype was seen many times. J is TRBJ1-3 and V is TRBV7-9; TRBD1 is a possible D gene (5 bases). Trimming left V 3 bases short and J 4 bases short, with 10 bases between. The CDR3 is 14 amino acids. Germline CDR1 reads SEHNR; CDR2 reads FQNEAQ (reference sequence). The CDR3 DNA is TGTGCCAGCAGCTTCAGGGTAAACGGAAACACCATATATTTT. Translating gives CASSFRVNGNTIYF.

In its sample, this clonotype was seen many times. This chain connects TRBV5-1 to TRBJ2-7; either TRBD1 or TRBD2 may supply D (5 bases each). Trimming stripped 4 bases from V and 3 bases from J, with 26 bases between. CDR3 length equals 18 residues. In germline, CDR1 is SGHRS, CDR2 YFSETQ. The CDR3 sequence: CASSLWTGARPGDYEQYF. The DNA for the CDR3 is TGCGCCAGCAGCCTTTGGACTGGGGCTCGCCCTGGGGACTACGAGCAGTACTTC.

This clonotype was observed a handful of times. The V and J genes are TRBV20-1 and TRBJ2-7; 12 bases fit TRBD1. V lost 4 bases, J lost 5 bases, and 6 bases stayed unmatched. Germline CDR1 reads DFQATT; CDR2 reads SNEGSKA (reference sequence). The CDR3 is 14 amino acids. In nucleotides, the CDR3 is TGCAGTGCTATCGGGGACAGGGGGCGCGACGAGCAGTACTTC. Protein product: CSAIGDRGRDEQYF.

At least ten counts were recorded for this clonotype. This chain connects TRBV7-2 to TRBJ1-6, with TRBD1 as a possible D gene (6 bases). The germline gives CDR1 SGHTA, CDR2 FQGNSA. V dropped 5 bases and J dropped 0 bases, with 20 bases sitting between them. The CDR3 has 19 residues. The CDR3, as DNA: TGTGCCAGCAGCCGGACAGAAAGGTCCAGGAGCTCCTATAATTCACCCCTCCACTTT. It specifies CASSRTERSRSSYNSPLHF. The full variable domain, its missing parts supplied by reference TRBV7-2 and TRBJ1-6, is GAGVSQSPSNKVTEKGKDVELRCDPISGHTALYWYRQSLGQGLEFLIYFQGNSAPDKSGLPSDRFSAERTGGSVSTLTIQRTQQEDSAVYLCASSRTERSRSSYNSPLHFGNGTRLTVT.

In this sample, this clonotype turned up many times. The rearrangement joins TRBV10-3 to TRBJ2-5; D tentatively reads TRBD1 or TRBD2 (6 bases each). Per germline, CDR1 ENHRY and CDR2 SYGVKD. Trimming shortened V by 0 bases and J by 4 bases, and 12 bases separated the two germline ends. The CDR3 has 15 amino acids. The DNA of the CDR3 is TGTGCCATCAGTGAGTCGGTGGGGGGCGCAGAGACCCAGTACTTC. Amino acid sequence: CAISESVGGAETQYF.